Given below is one T cell receptor beta chain in context. Its cognate antigen is unknown. A multiplex PCR was run with 60 Vbeta primers and 13 Jbeta primers. The data were produced by immunoSEQ multiplex PCR, yet TCRdb's version contains in-frame clones alone and is incomplete. The sample includes about 150,000 clones, 75% to 90% seen only once; the top ten take roughly 6.3%. The data derive from a study of cytomegalovirus exposure and HLA in healthy donors. Findings and caveats of the study: The authors later linked a missense DCLRE1C variant to TCR beta V- and J-gene trimming. Cytomegalovirus status was reportedly diagnosed by the classifier with high specificity and sensitivity. A later analysis showed HLA-associated TCR beta chains outstripping equally common others in clonal expansion. Some V segments, including TRBV6-2 and TRBV6-3, were excluded as indistinguishable.

This CDR3 region has 16 residues. Trimming stripped 2 bases from V and 1 base from J, with 14 bases between. Per germline, CDR1 SGHAT and CDR2 FQDESV (reference sequence). The chain recombines TRBV11-1 with TRBJ1-1, with unresolved D. Sequencing was performed on PBMCs. This receptor was obtained from a male donor in good health and CMV-seropositive. In DNA, the CDR3 is TGTGCCAGCAGCTTATACAAATCCTCACGGAACACTGAAGCTTTCTTT. Translating gives CASSLYKSSRNTEAFF.